The following is a T cell receptor beta chain sequence with its context. As processed by the authors: Amplification of reference gene primers provided the estimated nucleated cell counts. TCRdb keeps only in-frame clones here, not all; method: immunoSEQ multiplex PCR. The V and J calls and clone size are taken from that table; D and trimming were inferred from the DNA. The table records 150,000 or so clones, 80% to 90% of them present only once. The CDR3 is 13 amino acids. With 4 bases removed from V and 7 bases from J, the gap between germline ends came to 11 bases. CDR1 is SGDLS, CDR2 YYNGEE, per germline. The record originates from a study of blood T cell repertoires in COVID-19. Study details: Acute and convalescent COVID-19 samples came from the United States, Italy and Spain. The analysed material was cDNA or gDNA that came from T cells, B-cell-depleted T cells, or PBMCs.

Source material: peripheral blood. J is TRBJ2-2 and V is TRBV9, with D perhaps matching TRBD2 (5 bases). The receptor was derived from a woman between 65 and 79 years old with acute or convalescent COVID-19. The CDR3 reads CASSPPGIGELFF. CDR3 in DNA: TGTGCCAGCAGCCCGCCGGGGATCGGGGAGCTGTTTTTT.